The clone carrying this T cell receptor (beta chain) appeared many times. The antigen remains undetermined. These data come from a study of spatial heterogeneity in lung cancer. The study, taken as a whole, reports: Tumor mutation count correlated with how many alpha and beta TCRs expanded intratumorally.

Every TCR cDNA molecule bore a unique molecular identifier. Using its own MiXCR run on the 5' RACE reads, TCRdb lists one record per CDR3 protein. The table has under 4,500 distinct CDR3 sequences, 5.5% to 7% seen once. The V end was cut by 0 bases, the J end by 8 bases, with 11 bases between. The CDR3 is 14 residues long. The time point: sample taken at primary tumor resection. This sample comprised lung tumor tissue, obtained at surgery. The chain carries TRBV12-3 or TRBV12-4 and TRBJ2-1; possibly TRBD2 for D (5 bases). This sequence was found in a male donor with early-stage non-small cell lung cancer. The CDR3: CASSLAWERHEQFF. The CDR3 nucleotides are TGTGCCAGCAGTTTAGCGTGGGAGCGGCATGAGCAGTTCTTC.